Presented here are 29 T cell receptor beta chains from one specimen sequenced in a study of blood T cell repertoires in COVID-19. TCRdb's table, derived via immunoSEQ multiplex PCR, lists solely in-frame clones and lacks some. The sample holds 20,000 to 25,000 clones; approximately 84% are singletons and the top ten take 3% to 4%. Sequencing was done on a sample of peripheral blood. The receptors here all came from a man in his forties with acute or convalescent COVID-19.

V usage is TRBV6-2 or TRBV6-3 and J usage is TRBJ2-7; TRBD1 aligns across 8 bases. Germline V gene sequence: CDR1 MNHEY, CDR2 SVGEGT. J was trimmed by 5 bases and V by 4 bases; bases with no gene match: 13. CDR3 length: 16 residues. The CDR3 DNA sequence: TGTGCCAGCAGTTCAATCTCAGGGGGCTTTTTTAACGAGCAGTACTTC. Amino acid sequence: CASSSISGGFFNEQYF.

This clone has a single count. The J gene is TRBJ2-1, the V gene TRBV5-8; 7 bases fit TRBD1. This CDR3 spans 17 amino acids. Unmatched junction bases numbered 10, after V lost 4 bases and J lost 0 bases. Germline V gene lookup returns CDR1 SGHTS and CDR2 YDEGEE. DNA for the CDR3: TGTGCCAGCAGCGACCCGGGACAGCGCTTCTCCTACAATGAGCAGTTCTTC. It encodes CASSDPGQRFSYNEQFF.

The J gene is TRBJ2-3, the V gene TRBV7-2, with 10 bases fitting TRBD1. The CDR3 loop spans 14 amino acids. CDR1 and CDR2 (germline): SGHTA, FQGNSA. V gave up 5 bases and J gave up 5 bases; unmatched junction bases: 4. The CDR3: CASSPGTGEDTQYF. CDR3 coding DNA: TGTGCCAGCAGCCCGGGGACAGGGGAAGATACGCAGTATTTT.

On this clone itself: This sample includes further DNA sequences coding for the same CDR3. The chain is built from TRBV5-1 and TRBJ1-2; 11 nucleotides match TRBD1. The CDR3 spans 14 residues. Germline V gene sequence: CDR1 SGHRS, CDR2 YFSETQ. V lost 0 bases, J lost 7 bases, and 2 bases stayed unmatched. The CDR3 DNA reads TGCGCCAGCAGCTTGGCCGGGACAGGGGGTGGCTACACCTTC. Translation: CASSLAGTGGGYTF.

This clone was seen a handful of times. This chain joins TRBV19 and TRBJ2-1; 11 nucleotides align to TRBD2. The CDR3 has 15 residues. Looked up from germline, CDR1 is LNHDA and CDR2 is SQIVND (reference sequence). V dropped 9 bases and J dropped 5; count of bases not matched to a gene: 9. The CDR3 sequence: CASKTTSGGDNEQFF. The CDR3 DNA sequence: TGTGCCAGCAAAACTACTAGCGGGGGTGACAATGAGCAGTTCTTC.

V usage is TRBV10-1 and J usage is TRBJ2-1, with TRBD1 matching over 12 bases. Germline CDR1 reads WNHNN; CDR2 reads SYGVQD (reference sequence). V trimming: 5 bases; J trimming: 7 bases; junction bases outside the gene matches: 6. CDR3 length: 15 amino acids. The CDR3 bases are TGCGCCAGCAGTAGCGGGGGACAGGGGGCAAATGAGCAGTTCTTC. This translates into CASSSGGQGANEQFF.

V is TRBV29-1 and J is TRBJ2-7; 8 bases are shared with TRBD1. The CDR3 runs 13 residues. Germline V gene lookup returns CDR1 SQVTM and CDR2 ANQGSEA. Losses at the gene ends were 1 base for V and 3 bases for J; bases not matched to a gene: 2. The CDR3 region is CSVEGTGRYEQYF. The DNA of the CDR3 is TGCAGCGTTGAAGGGACAGGGCGCTACGAGCAGTACTTC.

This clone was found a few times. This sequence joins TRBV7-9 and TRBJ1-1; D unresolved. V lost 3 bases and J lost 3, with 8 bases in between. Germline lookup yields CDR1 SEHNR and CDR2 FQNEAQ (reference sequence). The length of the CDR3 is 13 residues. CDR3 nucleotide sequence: TGTGCCAGCAGCTTCGGCGGGGACACTGAAGCTTTCTTT. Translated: CASSFGGDTEAFF.

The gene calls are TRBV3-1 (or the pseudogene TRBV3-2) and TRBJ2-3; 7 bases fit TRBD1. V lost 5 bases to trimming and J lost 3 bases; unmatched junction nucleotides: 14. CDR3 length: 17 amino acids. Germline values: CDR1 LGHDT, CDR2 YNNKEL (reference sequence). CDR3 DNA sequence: TGTGCCAGCAGCTCCCCCCTAGTAGGGGGCCTTACAGATACGCAGTATTTT. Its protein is CASSSPLVGGLTDTQYF.

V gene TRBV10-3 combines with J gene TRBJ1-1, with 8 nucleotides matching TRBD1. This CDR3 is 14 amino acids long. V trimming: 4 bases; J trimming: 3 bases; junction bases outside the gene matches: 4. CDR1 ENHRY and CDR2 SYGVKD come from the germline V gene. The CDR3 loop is CAISANRGDTEAFF. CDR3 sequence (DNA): TGTGCCATCAGTGCCAACAGGGGGGACACTGAAGCTTTCTTT.

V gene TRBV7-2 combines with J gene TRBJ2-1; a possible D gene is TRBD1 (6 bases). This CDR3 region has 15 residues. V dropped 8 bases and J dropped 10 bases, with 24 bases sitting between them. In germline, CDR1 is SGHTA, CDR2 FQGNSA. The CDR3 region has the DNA TGTGCCAGCTCTACTCGACTATTCAGGGGAAAAGAGCAGTTCTTC. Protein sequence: CASSTRLFRGKEQFF.

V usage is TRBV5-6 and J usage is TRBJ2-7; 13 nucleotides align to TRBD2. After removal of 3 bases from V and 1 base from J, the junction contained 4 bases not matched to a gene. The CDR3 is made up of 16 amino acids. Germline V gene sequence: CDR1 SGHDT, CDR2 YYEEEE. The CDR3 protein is CASSWVTSGRSYEQYF. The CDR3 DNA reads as TGTGCCAGCAGCTGGGTGACTAGCGGGAGGTCCTACGAGCAGTACTTC.

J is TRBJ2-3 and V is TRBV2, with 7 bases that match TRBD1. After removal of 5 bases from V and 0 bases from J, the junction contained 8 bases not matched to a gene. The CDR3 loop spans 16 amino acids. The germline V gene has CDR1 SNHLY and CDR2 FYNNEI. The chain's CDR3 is CASSLKGAPSTDTQYF. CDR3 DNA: TGTGCCAGCAGTCTAAAGGGGGCCCCTAGCACAGATACGCAGTATTTT.

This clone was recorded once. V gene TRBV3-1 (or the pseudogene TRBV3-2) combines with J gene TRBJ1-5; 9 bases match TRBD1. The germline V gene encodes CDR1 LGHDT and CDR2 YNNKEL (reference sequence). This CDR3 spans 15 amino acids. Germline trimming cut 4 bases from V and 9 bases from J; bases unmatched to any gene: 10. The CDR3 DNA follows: TGTGCCAGCAGCCGGGGACAGGGTATGGGGGGGCCCCAGCATTTT. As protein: CASSRGQGMGGPQHF.

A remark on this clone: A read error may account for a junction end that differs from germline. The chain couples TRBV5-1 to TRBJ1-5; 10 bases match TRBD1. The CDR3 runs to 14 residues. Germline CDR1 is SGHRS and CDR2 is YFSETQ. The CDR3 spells CASSLGQGTQPQHF. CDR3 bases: TGCGCCAGCAGTTTGGGACAGGGGACCCAGCCCCAGCATTTT.

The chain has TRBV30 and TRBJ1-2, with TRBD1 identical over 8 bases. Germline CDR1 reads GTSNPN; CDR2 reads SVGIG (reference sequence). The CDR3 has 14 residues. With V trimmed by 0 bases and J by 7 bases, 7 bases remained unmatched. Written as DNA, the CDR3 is TGTGCCTGGAGTGTACATCAGGGGGCGAGTGGCTACACCTTC. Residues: CAWSVHQGASGYTF.

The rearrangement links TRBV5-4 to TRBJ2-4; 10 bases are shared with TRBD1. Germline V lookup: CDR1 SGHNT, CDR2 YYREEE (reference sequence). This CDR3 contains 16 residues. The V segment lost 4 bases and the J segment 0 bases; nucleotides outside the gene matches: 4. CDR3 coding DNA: TGTGCCAGCAGCGACGGGACAGGGGTAGCCAAAAACATTCAGTACTTC. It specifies CASSDGTGVAKNIQYF.

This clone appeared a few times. CDR3 sequence reads: CASSEALGGDRDQPQHF. The DNA for the CDR3 is TGTGCCAGCAGTGAAGCGCTCGGGGGGGACCGGGATCAGCCCCAGCATTTT. The chain uses TRBV2 and TRBJ1-5, with D possibly matching TRBD1 (5 bases). The CDR3 contains 17 residues. Germline V lookup: CDR1 SNHLY, CDR2 FYNNEI. With 0 bases removed from V and 5 bases from J, the gap between germline ends came to 17 bases.

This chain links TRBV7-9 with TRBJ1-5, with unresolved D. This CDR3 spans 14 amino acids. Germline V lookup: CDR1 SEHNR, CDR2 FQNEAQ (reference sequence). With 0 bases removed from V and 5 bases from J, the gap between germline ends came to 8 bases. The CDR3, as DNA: TGTGCCAGCAGCTTAGCAGGAGGAGATCAGCCCCAGCATTTT. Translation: CASSLAGGDQPQHF.

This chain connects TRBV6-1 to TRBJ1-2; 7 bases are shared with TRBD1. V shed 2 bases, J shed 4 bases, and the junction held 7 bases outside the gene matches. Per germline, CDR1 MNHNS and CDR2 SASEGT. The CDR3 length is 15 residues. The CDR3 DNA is TGTGCCAGCAGTGAACTGGACAGGCGGTCCTATGGCTACACCTTC. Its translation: CASSELDRRSYGYTF.

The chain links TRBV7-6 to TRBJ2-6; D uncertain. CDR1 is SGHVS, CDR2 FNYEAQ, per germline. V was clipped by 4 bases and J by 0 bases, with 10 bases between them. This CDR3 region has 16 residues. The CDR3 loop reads CASSSSASSGANVLTF. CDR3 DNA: TGTGCCAGCAGCTCAAGCGCGAGCTCTGGGGCCAACGTCCTGACTTTC.

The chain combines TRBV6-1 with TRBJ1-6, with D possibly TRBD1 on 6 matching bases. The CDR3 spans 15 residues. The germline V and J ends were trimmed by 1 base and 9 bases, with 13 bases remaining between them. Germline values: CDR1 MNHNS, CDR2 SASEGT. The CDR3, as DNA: TGTGCCAGCAGTGAAGTCGGCAGGGGAAGTTCACCCCTCCACTTT. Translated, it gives CASSEVGRGSSPLHF.

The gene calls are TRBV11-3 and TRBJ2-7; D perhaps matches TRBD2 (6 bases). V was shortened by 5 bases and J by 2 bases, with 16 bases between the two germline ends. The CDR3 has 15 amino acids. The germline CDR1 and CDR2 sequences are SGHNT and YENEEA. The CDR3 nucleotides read TGTGCCAGCAGCCTCACGTTCGGCGGGACCTACGAGCAGTACTTC. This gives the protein CASSLTFGGTYEQYF.

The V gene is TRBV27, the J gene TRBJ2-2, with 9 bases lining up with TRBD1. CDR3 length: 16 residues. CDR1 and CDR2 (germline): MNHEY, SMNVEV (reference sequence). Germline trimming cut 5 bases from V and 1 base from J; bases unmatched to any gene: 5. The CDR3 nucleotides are TGTGCCAGCAGTCTACAGGGGGCCCTGAACACCGGGGAGCTGTTTTTT. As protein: CASSLQGALNTGELFF.

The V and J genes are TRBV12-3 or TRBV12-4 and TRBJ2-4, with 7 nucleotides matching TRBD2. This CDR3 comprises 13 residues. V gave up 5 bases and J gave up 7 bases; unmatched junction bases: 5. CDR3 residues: CASSTGGRNIQYF. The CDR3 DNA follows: TGTGCCAGCAGTACGGGAGGTAGGAACATTCAGTACTTC.

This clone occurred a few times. In DNA, the CDR3 is TGTGCCAGCAGCCCCACGGTGAACCTGAACACTGAAGCTTTCTTT. Translation: CASSPTVNLNTEAFF. V usage is TRBV7-9 and J usage is TRBJ1-1; D is uncertain. Germline lookup yields CDR1 SEHNR and CDR2 FQNEAQ (reference sequence). Trimming left V 5 bases short and J 0 bases short, with 13 bases between. The CDR3 contains 15 residues.

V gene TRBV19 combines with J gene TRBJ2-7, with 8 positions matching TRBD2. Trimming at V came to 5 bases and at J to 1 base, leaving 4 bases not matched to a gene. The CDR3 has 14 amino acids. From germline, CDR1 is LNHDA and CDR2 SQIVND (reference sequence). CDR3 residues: CASSETSDSYEQYF. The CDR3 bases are TGTGCCAGTAGTGAGACTAGCGATTCCTACGAGCAGTACTTC.

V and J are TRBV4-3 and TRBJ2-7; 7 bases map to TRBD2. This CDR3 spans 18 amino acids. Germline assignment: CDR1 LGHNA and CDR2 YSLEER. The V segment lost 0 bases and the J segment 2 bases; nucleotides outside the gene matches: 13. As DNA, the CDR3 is TGCGCCAGCAGCCAAGATGTCCTCAAGTCAGCGGGGACCTACGAGCAGTACTTC. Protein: CASSQDVLKSAGTYEQYF.

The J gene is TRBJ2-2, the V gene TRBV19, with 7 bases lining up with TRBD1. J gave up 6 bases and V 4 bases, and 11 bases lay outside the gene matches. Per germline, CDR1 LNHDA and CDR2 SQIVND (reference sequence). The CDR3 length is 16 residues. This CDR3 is CASSTARDSLAGELFF. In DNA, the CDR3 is TGTGCCAGTAGTACAGCCCGGGACAGTTTGGCCGGGGAGCTGTTTTTT.